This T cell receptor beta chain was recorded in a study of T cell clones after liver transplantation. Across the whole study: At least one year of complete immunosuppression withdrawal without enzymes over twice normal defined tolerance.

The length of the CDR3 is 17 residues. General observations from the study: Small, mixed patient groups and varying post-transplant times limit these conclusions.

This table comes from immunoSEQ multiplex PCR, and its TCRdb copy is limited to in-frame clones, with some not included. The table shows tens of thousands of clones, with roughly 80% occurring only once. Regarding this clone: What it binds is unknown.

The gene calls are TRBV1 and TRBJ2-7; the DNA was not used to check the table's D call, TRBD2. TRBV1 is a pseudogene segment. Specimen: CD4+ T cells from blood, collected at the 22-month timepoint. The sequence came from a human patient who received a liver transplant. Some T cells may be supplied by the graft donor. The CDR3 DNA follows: TGCACCAGCAGCCAAGATCGAATAGAACTAGCAGAATACGAGCAGTACTTC. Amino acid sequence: CTSSQDRIELAEYEQYF.